Below are 28 T cell receptor beta chains sequenced from a single sample in a study of beta chain features in type 1 diabetes. Isolated RNA was reverse transcribed in full, so expressed TCRB transcripts were sequenced. The method was immunoSEQ multiplex PCR; TCRdb's version includes in-frame clones alone and lacks a portion of them. The sample lists 450,000 or so clones; about an eighth were seen once. Sequencing used naive CD4+ T cells from blood. Receptors were obtained from a woman aged 18-29 years in good health.

This clone occurred a few times. The J gene is TRBJ1-1, the V gene TRBV4-1; no clear D gene. From germline, CDR1 is MGHRA and CDR2 YSYEKL. Deletions cut 1 base from V and 1 base from J, with 19 bases between. This CDR3 is 18 amino acids long. The CDR3: CASSQGVVYGRRNTEAFF. The CDR3 DNA reads as TGCGCCAGCAGCCAAGGAGTTGTTTATGGGAGGAGGAACACTGAAGCTTTCTTT.

This rearrangement joins TRBV18 to TRBJ2-7; D not certain. Trimming pared 4 bases from V and 0 bases from J, leaving 7 bases between. The CDR3 has 13 residues. Germline-derived CDR1 and CDR2 are KGHSH and LQKENI. DNA of the CDR3: TGTGCCAGCTCACAGGGTTACTCCTACGAGCAGTACGTC. It specifies CASSQGYSYEQYV.

This chain uses TRBV4-3 with TRBJ2-1, with D uncertain. Trimming removed 0 bases from V and 7 bases from J, with 10 bases in between. This CDR3 has 14 residues. Germline-derived CDR1 and CDR2 are LGHNA and YSLEER. The CDR3 reads CASSQDLRKNEQFF. CDR3 sequence (DNA): TGCGCCAGCAGCCAAGATCTGAGGAAAAATGAGCAGTTCTTC.

The V and J genes are TRBV18 and TRBJ2-7; no clear D gene. Germline V gene lookup returns CDR1 KGHSH and CDR2 LQKENI. CDR3 length equals 14 residues. V dropped 3 bases and J dropped 2 bases, with 11 bases sitting between them. The chain's CDR3 is CASSPNPRTYEQYV. The CDR3 DNA sequence: TGTGCCAGCTCACCCAACCCCCGGACCTACGAGCAGTACGTC.

This clone was seen a handful of times. Germline and junction disagree at one end, which may indicate a read error. V usage is TRBV7-9 and J usage is TRBJ2-7; no clear D. Germline V gene sequence: CDR1 SEHNR, CDR2 FQNEAQ (reference sequence). CDR3 size: 11 residues. As DNA, the CDR3 is TGTGCCAGCAGCTTAGAGGCGCGGATGAGCTTC. Residues: CASSLEARMSF. Filled out from reference TRBV7-9 and TRBJ2-7, the complete variable domain reads DTGVSQNPRHKITKRGQNVTFRCDPISEHNRLYWYRQTLGQGPEFLTYFQNEAQLEKSRLLSDRFSAERPKGSFSTLEIQRTEQGDSAMYLCASSLEARMSFGPGTRLTVT.

This clone came up a few times. The chain carries TRBV4-1 and TRBJ1-6; D unresolved. Germline loops: CDR1 MGHRA, CDR2 YSYEKL. The CDR3 is made up of 19 amino acids. The V end was cut by 0 bases, the J end by 0 bases, with 15 bases between. CDR3 in DNA: TGCGCCAGCAGCCAAGATCGCGGGAAGTTGGGCTCCTATAATTCACCCCTCCACTTT. Translation gives CASSQDRGKLGSYNSPLHF.

The rearrangement joins TRBV5-1 to TRBJ2-7; 12 nucleotides line up with TRBD1. Unmatched junction bases numbered 7, after V lost 4 bases and J lost 5 bases. This CDR3 spans 15 amino acids. The germline V gene encodes CDR1 SGHRS and CDR2 YFSETQ. In DNA, the CDR3 is TGCGCCAGCAGCCCCGGGACAGGGGGCCTCAACGAGCAGTACGTC. Translation: CASSPGTGGLNEQYV.

This chain links TRBV5-6 with TRBJ2-7, with 7 bases identical to TRBD1. There are 13 residues in the CDR3. Germline V gene sequence: CDR1 SGHDT, CDR2 YYEEEE. J lost 5 bases, V lost 3 bases, and 5 bases had no gene match. The CDR3 here is CASSSTGANEQYF. In nucleotides, the CDR3 is TGTGCCAGCAGCTCAACAGGGGCCAACGAGCAGTACTTC.

This clone was found a few times. The V and J genes are TRBV4-3 and TRBJ2-3; D gene uncertain. Germline V gives CDR1 LGHNA, CDR2 YSLEER. The CDR3 runs to 15 residues. V gave up 0 bases and J gave up 3 bases, with 10 bases separating them. CDR3 in DNA: TGCGCCAGCAGCCAAGATCCCGGGCGTACAGATACGCAGTATTTT. It is translated as CASSQDPGRTDTQYF.

This clone was counted a few times. The chain recombines TRBV6-6 with TRBJ1-4; TRBD1 is a possible D gene (6 bases). Germline CDR1 and CDR2: MNHNY and SVGAGI (reference sequence). The germline V and J ends were trimmed by 4 bases and 6 bases, with 18 bases remaining between them. The CDR3 runs to 16 residues. Here the CDR3 reads CASSFASGQRDEKLFF. The DNA of the CDR3 is TGTGCCAGCAGTTTTGCATCAGGACAGAGAGATGAAAAACTGTTTTTT.

This rearrangement joins TRBV19 to TRBJ1-2, with 7 nucleotides matching TRBD1. V lost 7 bases and J lost 7; bases outside the gene matches: 6. Germline CDR1 LNHDA, CDR2 SQIVND (reference sequence). The CDR3 is 12 amino acids. CDR3 DNA: TGTGCCAGTACCGGGACAGCGGGTGGCTACACCTTC. It encodes CASTGTAGGYTF.

At least ten counts were recorded for this clone. The rearrangement joins TRBV15 to TRBJ2-7, with TRBD2 matching over 8 bases. The CDR3 covers 17 residues. Trimming removed 1 base from V and 2 bases from J; junction bases left unmatched: 10. Germline CDR1 is LNHNV and CDR2 is YYDKDF (reference sequence). DNA for the CDR3: TGTGCCACCAGCAGAGCCGGTTCTGGGACTAGGGCCTACGAGCAGTACTTC. Its translation: CATSRAGSGTRAYEQYF.

This chain joins TRBV7-6 and TRBJ2-1; D is undetermined. Germline CDR1 is SGHVS and CDR2 is FNYEAQ. The CDR3 length is 15 residues. Trimming removed 3 bases at V and 5 bases at J, with 14 bases between. The CDR3, as DNA: TGTGCCAGCAGCTTCCTTCAGCCGGGCGACAATGAGCAGTTCTTC. It codes for CASSFLQPGDNEQFF. Using reference TRBV7-6 and TRBJ2-1 for the parts outside the CDR3, the full variable domain is GAGVSQSPRYKVTKRGQDVALRCDPISGHVSLYWYRQALGQGPEFLTYFNYEAQQDKSGLPNDRFSAERPEGSISTLTIQRTEQRDSAMYRCASSFLQPGDNEQFFGPGTRLTVL.

This clone appeared a few times. The chain has TRBV18 and TRBJ2-1; D remains unclear. The germline gives CDR1 KGHSH, CDR2 LQKENI. This CDR3 region has 13 residues. V was trimmed by 4 bases and J by 7 bases, leaving 11 bases between them. The chain's CDR3 is CASSQTLGNEQFF. The CDR3 bases are TGTGCCAGCTCACAGACTCTCGGTAATGAGCAGTTCTTC.

The chain links TRBV4-1 to TRBJ1-1; D remains unclear. V lost 1 base and J lost 1, with 10 bases in between. CDR1 is MGHRA and CDR2 is YSYEKL in the germline V gene. CDR3 length: 15 residues. DNA of the CDR3: TGCGCCAGCAGCCAAGGGGAGAAAGGGAACACTGAAGCTTTCTTT. It translates to CASSQGEKGNTEAFF.

V gene TRBV4-3 combines with J gene TRBJ2-1; 8 nucleotides match TRBD2. V lost 3 bases, J lost 0 bases, and 1 base stayed unmatched. CDR3 length: 15 amino acids. CDR1 LGHNA and CDR2 YSLEER come from the germline V gene. The CDR3 loop reads CASSQTSDSYNEQFF. CDR3 nucleotides: TGCGCCAGCAGCCAGACTAGCGACTCCTACAATGAGCAGTTCTTC.

The rearrangement links TRBV5-6 to TRBJ1-2; D not certain. Germline V gene data show CDR1 as SGHDT and CDR2 as YYEEEE. Between the trimmed V and J ends, which lost 0 bases and 4 bases, there was a span of 4 bases. The CDR3 has 12 amino acids. The CDR3 DNA sequence: TGTGCCAGCAGCTTGGGACGCTATGGCTACACCTTC. Residues: CASSLGRYGYTF.

The DNA of the CDR3 is TGTGCCAGCAGCCAAGGGCCCACAGATACGCAGTATTTT. Amino acid sequence: CASSQGPTDTQYF. The chain joins TRBV7-9 to TRBJ2-3; no firm D call. V dropped 5 bases and J dropped 2 bases, with 8 bases sitting between them. This CDR3 has 13 amino acids. Germline CDR1 is SEHNR and CDR2 is FQNEAQ (reference sequence).

This clone was picked up a small number of times. This chain joins TRBV28 and TRBJ2-1; weak D call: TRBD1 (5 bases). The CDR3 spans 14 residues. Germline V gives CDR1 MDHEN, CDR2 SYDVKM. V was trimmed by 10 bases and J by 4 bases, leaving 17 bases between them. CDR3 bases: TGTGCCACCATTGGTGGGGCATCGTACAATGAGCAGTTCTTC. Translating it yields CATIGGASYNEQFF.

This chain's CDR3 is CASSLGYYIGQGVGSPLHF. The CDR3 nucleotides are TGTGCCAGCAGCTTAGGGTATTACATCGGACAGGGCGTAGGTTCACCCCTCCACTTT. V usage is TRBV7-2 and J usage is TRBJ1-6; TRBD1 aligns across 8 bases. The CDR3 length is 19 residues. After removal of 1 base from V and 9 bases from J, the junction contained 17 bases not matched to a gene. Germline lookup yields CDR1 SGHTA and CDR2 FQGNSA.

This clone was seen more than once but under ten times. The gene calls are TRBV25-1 and TRBJ1-2; possible D gene TRBD1, 6 bases. CDR1 is MGHDK, CDR2 SYGVNS, per germline. Trimming removed 2 bases at V and 4 bases at J, with 8 bases between. The CDR3 totals 13 residues. The CDR3 is CASSELRGYGYTF. The CDR3 DNA reads as TGTGCCAGCAGTGAACTCAGGGGCTATGGCTACACCTTC.

This clone was observed a handful of times. The V and J genes are TRBV27 and TRBJ2-7, with TRBD1 matching over 7 bases. The V gene's germline CDR1 is MNHEY and CDR2 SMNVEV (reference sequence). The CDR3 extends over 14 amino acids. With V trimmed by 6 bases and J by 0 bases, 5 bases remained unmatched. CDR3 in DNA: TGTGCCAGCAGGACCGACAGGGACTCCTACGAGCAGTACTTC. Its protein product is CASRTDRDSYEQYF.

This clone was picked up a small number of times. The chain recombines TRBV9 with TRBJ1-4; D not certain. V lost 0 bases and J 4 bases, leaving 13 bases between the germline ends. This CDR3 has 16 residues. Germline values: CDR1 SGDLS, CDR2 YYNGEE. CDR3 bases: TGTGCCAGCAGCGTAGGAAGCGAAACGTTTAATGAAAAACTGTTTTTT. Its translation: CASSVGSETFNEKLFF.

V and J are TRBV5-1 and TRBJ2-1, with 16 nucleotides matching TRBD2. This CDR3 spans 19 amino acids. Germline V CDR1 and CDR2: SGHRS, YFSETQ. V was clipped by 3 bases and J by 3 bases; unmatched bases: 9. In DNA form, the CDR3 reads TGCGCCAGCAGCTGGGACGGGACTAGCGGGAGGGCCTTCTACAATGAGCAGTTCTTC. The encoded protein is CASSWDGTSGRAFYNEQFF.

This clone has just a few counts. The same CDR3 also results from other DNA sequences found in this sample. V gene TRBV5-1 combines with J gene TRBJ2-5; maybe TRBD2 (5 bases). Germline V CDR1 and CDR2: SGHRS, YFSETQ. Trimming left V 2 bases short and J 5 bases short, with 10 bases between. The CDR3 runs 13 residues. CDR3 nucleotides: TGCGCCAGCAGCTTCTCTAGCCCTGAGACCCAGTACTTC. Translating gives CASSFSSPETQYF.

The chain combines TRBV27 with TRBJ2-7, with a weak D call TRBD2 (5 bases). V was trimmed by 3 bases and J by 13 bases, leaving 19 bases between them. The germline V gene has CDR1 MNHEY and CDR2 SMNVEV (reference sequence). The CDR3 runs 13 residues. The CDR3 protein is CASSFGGPGILYV. As DNA, the CDR3 is TGTGCCAGCAGTTTCGGTGGGCCGGGGATCCTCTACGTC.

The chain links TRBV30 to TRBJ2-3; TRBD1 aligns across 9 bases. This CDR3 spans 16 amino acids. After removal of 0 bases from V and 3 bases from J, the junction contained 7 bases not matched to a gene. Per the germline V gene, CDR1 is GTSNPN and CDR2 is SVGIG (reference sequence). The CDR3 coding sequence is TGTGCCTGGAGTGTTTTCACAGGGGGCATAACAGATACGCAGTATTTT. Its protein product is CAWSVFTGGITDTQYF.

The chain employs TRBV28 and TRBJ2-7; perhaps TRBD1 as D (6 bases). The CDR3 is 14 residues long. V was shortened by 5 bases and J by 4 bases, with 15 bases between the two germline ends. Germline CDR1 MDHEN, CDR2 SYDVKM. In nucleotides, the CDR3 is TGTGCCAGCAGTGGACCCGGGACACCTTACGAGCAGTACGTC. Translating gives CASSGPGTPYEQYV.